Presented here are 25 T cell receptor beta chains from one specimen sequenced in a study of cytomegalovirus exposure and HLA in healthy donors. TCRdb's table, derived via immunoSEQ multiplex PCR, lists solely in-frame clones and lacks some. This sample carries 220,000 or so clones, about 89% of them seen once, and the ten largest clones take roughly 1%. The sequenced sample consisted of PBMCs. The receptor set was obtained from a woman between 18 and 30 years old in good health and CMV-seronegative.

The genes are TRBV7-9 and TRBJ2-7, with TRBD2 matching 9 bases. Germline V CDR1 and CDR2: SEHNR, FQNEAQ (reference sequence). The ends lost 4 bases at V and 9 bases at J; junction bases unmatched: 10. The CDR3 covers 14 residues. The CDR3 nucleotides are TGTGCCAGCAGCTCACCCATAGCGGGAGCTGGGCAGTACTTC. Amino acid sequence: CASSSPIAGAGQYF.

CDR3 in amino acids: CASSAGLAVSGELFF. CDR3 nucleotide sequence: TGCGCCAGCAGCGCCGGACTAGCTGTTTCCGGGGAGCTGTTTTTT. The chain uses TRBV5-1 and TRBJ2-2; 8 bases map to TRBD2. V trimming: 4 bases; J trimming: 6 bases; junction bases outside the gene matches: 8. This CDR3 contains 15 residues. Looked up from germline, CDR1 is SGHRS and CDR2 is YFSETQ.

The V and J genes are TRBV7-9 and TRBJ2-3; no firm D call. Germline CDR1 is SEHNR and CDR2 is FQNEAQ (reference sequence). With 3 bases removed from V and 6 bases from J, the gap between germline ends came to 4 bases. This CDR3 is 11 amino acids long. The CDR3 region has the DNA TGTGCCAGCAGCTTCGGGGATACGCAGTATTTT. Translation: CASSFGDTQYF. The variable domain in full, with the rest retrieved from reference TRBV7-9 and TRBJ2-3, is DTGVSQNPRHKITKRGQNVTFRCDPISEHNRLYWYRQTLGQGPEFLTYFQNEAQLEKSRLLSDRFSAERPKGSFSTLEIQRTEQGDSAMYLCASSFGDTQYFGPGTRLTVL.

This sequence joins TRBV25-1 and TRBJ2-1; possibly TRBD1 for D (5 bases). This CDR3 has 13 residues. CDR1 is MGHDK and CDR2 is SYGVNS in the germline V gene. Trimming cost V 8 bases and J 2 bases, with 10 bases left between them. Here the CDR3 reads CASSPRAYNEQFF. The CDR3 DNA sequence: TGTGCCAGCTCTCCCAGGGCCTACAATGAGCAGTTCTTC. The whole variable domain, remainder taken from reference TRBV25-1 and TRBJ2-1, is EADIYQTPRYLVIGTGKKITLECSQTMGHDKMYWYQQDPGMELHLIHYSYGVNSTEKGDLSSESTVSRIRTEHFPLTLESARPSHTSQYLCASSPRAYNEQFFGPGTRLTVL.

As concerns this clone: Compared with germline, one end of the junction differs, possibly owing to a read error. V and J are TRBV30 and TRBJ2-7, with TRBD2 as a possible D gene (6 bases). The CDR3 is 13 residues long. Germline V CDR1 and CDR2: GTSNPN, SVGIG (reference sequence). For the CDR3, the DNA is TGTGCCTGGAAGATTTCGGCAGGGAGGCCCGCCCGATTC. Translating it yields CAWKISAGRPARF.

The V call is TRBV6-1, the J call TRBJ2-7, with D tentatively TRBD1 (6 bases). The CDR3 runs 13 residues. From germline, CDR1 is MNHNS and CDR2 SASEGT. Trimming pared 6 bases from V and 3 bases from J, leaving 12 bases between. The DNA of the CDR3 is TGTGCCAGCAGCAGACAGGAGTACTACGAGCAGTACTTC. Protein product: CASSRQEYYEQYF.

The genes are TRBV7-3 and TRBJ2-3; TRBD2 matches 10 bases. This CDR3 region has 16 residues. CDR1 and CDR2 from the germline V gene are SGHTA and FQGTGA. V lost 0 bases and J lost 4; bases outside the gene matches: 4. CDR3 bases: TGTGCCAGCAGCTTAACTGGCCTAGCGGGAGCAGATACGCAGTATTTT. This gives the protein CASSLTGLAGADTQYF.

V is TRBV13 and J is TRBJ2-1; 9 nucleotides align to TRBD2. The CDR3 length is 15 residues. CDR1 is PRHDT and CDR2 is FYEKMQ in the germline V gene (reference sequence). J was trimmed by 9 bases and V by 2 bases; bases with no gene match: 8. CDR3 in amino acids: CASSLRREGVAEQFF. The CDR3 DNA is TGTGCCAGCAGCTTAAGGCGGGAGGGAGTCGCTGAGCAGTTCTTC.

The CDR3 region is CASSLVTGAYNEQFF. As DNA, the CDR3 is TGCGCCAGCAGCTTGGTTACAGGGGCGTACAATGAGCAGTTCTTC. V is TRBV5-1 and J is TRBJ2-1, with 7 positions matching TRBD1. The ends lost 0 bases at V and 4 bases at J; junction bases unmatched: 4. In germline, CDR1 is SGHRS, CDR2 YFSETQ. This CDR3 is built from 15 residues.

The gene calls are TRBV30 and TRBJ1-1; TRBD1 is a possible D gene (6 bases). The CDR3 totals 15 residues. V was pared by 0 bases and J by 6 bases, with 17 bases between. Per germline, CDR1 GTSNPN and CDR2 SVGIG (reference sequence). The CDR3 DNA reads as TGTGCCTGGAGTGTATTAGTGGGAGGGGGGGCTGAAGCTTTCTTT. Translated, it gives CAWSVLVGGGAEAFF.

The genes are TRBV7-9 and TRBJ1-2, with 8 bases fitting TRBD1. Germline V gene data show CDR1 as SEHNR and CDR2 as FQNEAQ (reference sequence). The CDR3 totals 13 residues. Unmatched junction bases numbered 7, after V lost 5 bases and J lost 8 bases. The DNA of the CDR3 is TGTGCCAGCAGCCGCGACAGGGGAGACGGCTACACCTTC. This sequence encodes CASSRDRGDGYTF.

The chain uses TRBV10-2 and TRBJ2-2; weak D call: TRBD2 (6 bases). Trimming pared 0 bases from V and 5 bases from J, leaving 16 bases between. The germline gives CDR1 WSHSY, CDR2 SAAADI. The CDR3 length is 17 residues. The CDR3 here is CASSESTGAGGTGELFF. The CDR3 coding sequence is TGCGCCAGCAGTGAGTCGACGGGAGCGGGTGGAACCGGGGAGCTGTTTTTT.

This chain links TRBV10-3 with TRBJ2-5; tentative D call: TRBD1 (6 bases). The V and J ends lost 2 bases and 7 bases respectively, with 11 bases between them. Germline CDR1 ENHRY, CDR2 SYGVKD. The CDR3 sequence is 13 residues long. The CDR3 protein is CAISEDRQGTQYF. CDR3 nucleotide sequence: TGTGCCATCAGTGAGGACAGGCAGGGGACCCAGTACTTC.

The chain uses TRBV15 and TRBJ2-7; 8 bases map to TRBD2. The CDR3 covers 17 residues. V dropped 3 bases and J dropped 3; count of bases not matched to a gene: 13. Germline assignment: CDR1 LNHNV and CDR2 YYDKDF (reference sequence). This chain's CDR3 is CATSSVTSGSRNYEQYF. The CDR3 coding sequence is TGTGCCACCAGCAGCGTTACGAGCGGGAGCCGAAACTACGAGCAGTACTTC.

The gene calls are TRBV11-2 and TRBJ2-2; a possible D gene is TRBD1 (6 bases). The CDR3 runs to 15 residues. V was trimmed by 5 bases and J by 4 bases, leaving 14 bases between them. CDR1 and CDR2 (germline): SGHAT, FQNNGV. CDR3 amino acids: CASSPRGGPTGELFF. CDR3 DNA sequence: TGTGCCAGCAGCCCCAGGGGCGGACCCACCGGGGAGCTGTTTTTT.

This chain joins TRBV28 and TRBJ1-1; D is undetermined. CDR3 length equals 13 residues. CDR1 and CDR2 (germline): MDHEN, SYDVKM. V was trimmed by 5 bases and J by 5 bases, leaving 12 bases between them. The CDR3 region is CASSRVRRTEAFF. CDR3 nucleotide sequence: TGTGCCAGCAGTCGCGTAAGGAGAACTGAAGCTTTCTTT.

V is TRBV4-1 and J is TRBJ2-1; D possibly corresponds to TRBD1 (6 bases). This CDR3 has 15 amino acids. V lost 1 base and J 4 bases, leaving 11 bases between the germline ends. Per the germline V gene, CDR1 is MGHRA and CDR2 is YSYEKL. CDR3 protein: CASSQGQQGYNEQFF. CDR3 sequence (DNA): TGCGCCAGCAGCCAAGGCCAGCAGGGGTACAATGAGCAGTTCTTC.

The chain links TRBV15 to TRBJ1-4; D perhaps matches TRBD1 (6 bases). This CDR3 comprises 15 residues. Trimming removed 5 bases from V and 5 bases from J, with 15 bases in between. The germline gives CDR1 LNHNV, CDR2 YYDKDF (reference sequence). The CDR3 bases are TGTGCCACCAGCGCCCGAGGGGGGGGAAATGAAAAACTGTTTTTT. Its translation is CATSARGGGNEKLFF.

The J gene is TRBJ1-4, the V gene TRBV2; 9 bases line up with TRBD1. The CDR3 totals 15 residues. J lost 8 bases, V lost 5 bases, and 9 bases had no gene match. Germline V gives CDR1 SNHLY, CDR2 FYNNEI. In DNA, the CDR3 is TGTGCCAGCAGTTACGGACAGGGGTTAGGGGAAAAACTGTTTTTT. Its translation: CASSYGQGLGEKLFF.

The rearrangement links TRBV5-1 to TRBJ1-2; TRBD1 matches at 9 bases. The trim removed 0 bases at V and 8 bases at J, leaving 8 bases unmatched. The CDR3 has 15 residues. Germline loops: CDR1 SGHRS, CDR2 YFSETQ. The CDR3 DNA sequence: TGCGCCAGCAGCTTGGGTTCGACAGGGGGGGACGGCTACACCTTC. Its translation is CASSLGSTGGDGYTF.

The chain is built from TRBV2 and TRBJ2-7; D is unresolved. Germline V gene lookup returns CDR1 SNHLY and CDR2 FYNNEI. The CDR3 extends over 13 amino acids. Between the trimmed V and J ends, which lost 3 bases and 5 bases, there was a span of 11 bases. The CDR3 bases are TGTGCCAGCAGTGACTGGCAGGTAGACGAGCAGTACTTC. Protein product: CASSDWQVDEQYF.

The V and J genes are TRBV7-8 and TRBJ2-3; D remains ambiguous. The CDR3 is made up of 14 amino acids. The V and J ends lost 3 bases and 5 bases respectively, with 12 bases between them. In germline, CDR1 is SGHVS, CDR2 FQNEAQ. DNA for the CDR3: TGTGCCAGCAGCTTCCCGTCGAACAGAGATACGCAGTATTTT. It encodes CASSFPSNRDTQYF.

The rearrangement joins TRBV5-4 to TRBJ2-1, with TRBD2 matching over 7 bases. The CDR3 covers 14 residues. V shed 4 bases and J 10 bases; nucleotides not matched to a gene: 11. The V gene's germline CDR1 is SGHNT and CDR2 YYREEE (reference sequence). The CDR3 bases are TGTGCCAGCAGCGAGGGACTAAGGCTTAGGGAGCAGTTCTTC. Protein product: CASSEGLRLREQFF.

This chain links TRBV9 with TRBJ2-5, with D perhaps TRBD2 (6 bases). Germline CDR1 and CDR2: SGDLS and YYNGEE. The length of the CDR3 is 19 residues. V shed 0 bases and J shed 1 base, with 22 bases lying between them. The CDR3 nucleotides read TGTGCCAGCAGCGTAGATATTGCGTCCAAAGGACTATTCCAAGAGACCCAGTACTTC. Its protein product is CASSVDIASKGLFQETQYF.

The V and J genes are TRBV6-5 and TRBJ1-2; 8 bases fit TRBD1. V shed 6 bases and J 6 bases; nucleotides not matched to a gene: 6. In germline, CDR1 is MNHEY, CDR2 SVGAGI. There are 13 residues in the CDR3. This CDR3 is CASRRQGPNGYTF. The CDR3 nucleotides are TGTGCCAGCAGAAGACAGGGGCCGAATGGCTACACCTTC.